This T cell receptor beta chain was profiled in a study of early T cells in non-severe SARS-CoV-2 infection. About the research overall: The chains were unpaired, and the sequenced material was bulk RNA from unsorted whole blood.

The TCR library protocol attached unique molecular identifiers to the individual cDNA molecules. TCRdb re-derived calls from the 5' RACE reads in MiXCR, one entry per CDR3 protein. The sample consists of 54,000 or so distinct CDR3 sequences, 5.5% to 6.5% of them appearing once. This clonotype appeared a few times. This CDR3 region has 13 residues. Germline values: CDR1 SGHVS, CDR2 FQNEAQ. V lost 5 bases and J lost 5, with 12 bases in between. The sample comprised whole blood. J is TRBJ1-2 and V is TRBV7-8; D gene uncertain. The clonotype comes from an adult who was a healthcare worker with PCR-confirmed SARS-CoV-2 infection or an uninfected control (not recorded which). The CDR3 is CASSPPGLYGYTF. CDR3 in DNA: TGTGCCAGCAGCCCCCCCGGGCTTTATGGCTACACCTTC.